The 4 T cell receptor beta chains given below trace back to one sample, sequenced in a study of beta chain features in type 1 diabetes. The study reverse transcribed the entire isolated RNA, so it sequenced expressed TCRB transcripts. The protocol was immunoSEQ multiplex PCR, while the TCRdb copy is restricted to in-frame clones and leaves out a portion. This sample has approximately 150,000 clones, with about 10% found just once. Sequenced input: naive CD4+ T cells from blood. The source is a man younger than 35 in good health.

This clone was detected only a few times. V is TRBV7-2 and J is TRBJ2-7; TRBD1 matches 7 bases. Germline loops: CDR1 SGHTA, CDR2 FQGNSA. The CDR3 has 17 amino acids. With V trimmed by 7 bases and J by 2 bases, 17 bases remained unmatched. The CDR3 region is CASTPASDRIPTYEQYF. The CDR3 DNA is TGTGCCAGCACCCCAGCGTCGGACAGGATCCCTACCTACGAGCAGTACTTC.

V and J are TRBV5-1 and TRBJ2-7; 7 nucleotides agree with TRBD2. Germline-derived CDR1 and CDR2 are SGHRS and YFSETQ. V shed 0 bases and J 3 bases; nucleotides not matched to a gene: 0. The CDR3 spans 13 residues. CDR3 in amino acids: CASSLGGGYEQYF. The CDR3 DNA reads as TGCGCCAGCAGCTTGGGGGGGGGCTACGAGCAGTACTTC.

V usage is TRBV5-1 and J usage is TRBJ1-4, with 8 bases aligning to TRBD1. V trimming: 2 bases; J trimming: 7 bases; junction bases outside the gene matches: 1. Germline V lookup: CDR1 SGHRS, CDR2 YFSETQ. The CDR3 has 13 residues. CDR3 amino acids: CASSFGTGEKLFF. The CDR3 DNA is TGCGCCAGCAGCTTTGGGACAGGTGAAAAACTGTTTTTT.

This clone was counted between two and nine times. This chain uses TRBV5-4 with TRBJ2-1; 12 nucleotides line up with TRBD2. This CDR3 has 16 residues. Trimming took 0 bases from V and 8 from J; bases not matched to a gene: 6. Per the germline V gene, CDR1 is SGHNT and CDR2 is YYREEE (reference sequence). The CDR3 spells CASSLGSSGGAYEQFF. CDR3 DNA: TGTGCCAGCAGCTTGGGCTCTAGCGGGGGGGCTTATGAGCAGTTCTTC.